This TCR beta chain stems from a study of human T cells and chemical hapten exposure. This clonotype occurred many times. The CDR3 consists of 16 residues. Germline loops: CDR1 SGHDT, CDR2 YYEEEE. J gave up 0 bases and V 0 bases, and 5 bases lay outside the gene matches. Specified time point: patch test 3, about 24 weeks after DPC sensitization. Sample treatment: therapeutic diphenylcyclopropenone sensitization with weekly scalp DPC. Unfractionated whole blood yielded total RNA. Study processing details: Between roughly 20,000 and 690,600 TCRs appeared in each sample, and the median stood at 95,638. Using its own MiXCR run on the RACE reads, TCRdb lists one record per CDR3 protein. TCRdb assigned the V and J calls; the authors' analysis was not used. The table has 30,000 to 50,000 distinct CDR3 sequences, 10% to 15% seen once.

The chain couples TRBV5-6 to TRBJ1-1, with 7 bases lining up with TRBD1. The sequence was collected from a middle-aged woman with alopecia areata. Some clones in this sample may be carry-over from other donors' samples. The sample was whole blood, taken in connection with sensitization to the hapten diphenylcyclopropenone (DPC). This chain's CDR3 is CASSLGVTGMNTEAFF. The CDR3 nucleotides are TGTGCCAGCAGCTTGGGGGTGACAGGGATGAACACTGAAGCTTTCTTT. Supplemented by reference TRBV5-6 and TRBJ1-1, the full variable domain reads DAGVTQSPTHLIKTRGQQVTLRCSPKSGHDTVSWYQQALGQGPQFIFQYYEEEERQRGNFPDRFSGHQFPNYSSELNVNALLLGDSALYLCASSLGVTGMNTEAFFGQGTRLTVV.